This TCR beta chain was captured by sequencing in a study of T-cell memory formation after mild COVID-19. TCRdb reprocessed the 5' RACE reads via MiXCR and lists one record per CDR3 protein. The sample comprises about 560,000 distinct CDR3 sequences, 15% to 20% of which are singletons, and roughly 7.8% rests with the top ten. In the case of this clonotype: The antigen remains unidentified.

V was trimmed by 5 bases and J by 5 bases, leaving 18 bases between them. This CDR3 has 16 amino acids. CDR1 SEHNR and CDR2 FQNEAQ come from the germline V gene (reference sequence). Regarding the study as a whole: Some SARS-CoV-2-responding clones were already detected in memory before infection.

The TCR comes from an adult woman who had mild COVID-19 (a few samples of this study predate the infection). Cell type and time point are not known. Sequences were obtained from PBMCs or a T cell subset sorted from them (not recorded which). The chain employs TRBV7-9 and TRBJ2-2; a weak D match, TRBD2 (6 bases). CDR3: CASSRPGGASTGELFF. The CDR3 nucleotides are TGTGCCAGCAGCAGACCCGGAGGGGCCTCGACCGGGGAGCTGTTTTTT.